This TCR beta chain is from a study of blood T cell repertoires in COVID-19. Study in general: The study drew acute and convalescent COVID-19 samples from the United States, Italy and Spain. The analysed material was cDNA or gDNA that came from T cells, B-cell-depleted T cells, or PBMCs.

CDR1 is SGHDN and CDR2 is FVKESK in the germline V gene. This CDR3 has 15 amino acids. With 1 base removed from V and 3 bases from J, the gap between germline ends came to 13 bases. As handled by the study authors: Estimates of nucleated cell counts were drawn from the amplification of reference gene primers. TCRdb keeps only in-frame clones here, not all; method: immunoSEQ multiplex PCR. D and trimming come from the DNA, and the V and J calls and clone size come from that table. The repertoire holds under 95,000 clones, around four fifths seen once, with roughly 11% in the top ten. This chain connects TRBV14 to TRBJ2-7; the D gene is possibly TRBD1 (5 bases). The specimen was peripheral blood. This TCR was recovered from a human donor in a cohort sampled during active COVID-19. The DNA for the CDR3 is TGTGCCAGCAGCCAAGTATTAGGGGTAAGCTACGAGCAGTACTTC. Translation: CASSQVLGVSYEQYF. The entire variable domain, with the rest obtained from reference TRBV14 and TRBJ2-7, is as follows: EAGVTQFPSHSVIEKGQTVTLRCDPISGHDNLYWYRRVMGKEIKFLLHFVKESKQDESGMPNNRFLAERTGGTYSTLKVQPAELEDSGVYFCASSQVLGVSYEQYFGPGTRLTVT.